The source of this T cell receptor (beta chain) is a study of T cell repertoires in cytomegalovirus infection. Study-level results: Carriers of CMV plus the relevant HLA were identified by cumulative public TCR beta family frequency.

The germline gives CDR1 KGHSH, CDR2 LQKENI. The CDR3 consists of 13 residues. As concerns this clonotype: Its specificity is unknown. An end of the junction differs from the germline gene, which may be a read error.

TCRdb re-called the reads with MiXCR, one entry per CDR3 protein. This repertoire shows about 110,000 distinct CDR3 sequences, around 28% found once; its top ten account for 80% to 85%. This receptor was identified in a human donor in good health (CMV status not recorded). Some clones in this sample may be carry-over from other donors' samples. Source: CD8+ T cells from cultured PBMCs, taken from culture after CMV antigen stimulation. This chain links TRBV18 with TRBJ1-5; tentative D call: TRBD1 (5 bases). As DNA, the CDR3 is TGTGCCAGCTCACCAGGGGGGAATCAGACCCAGCATTTT. Encoded protein: CASSPGGNQTQHF.